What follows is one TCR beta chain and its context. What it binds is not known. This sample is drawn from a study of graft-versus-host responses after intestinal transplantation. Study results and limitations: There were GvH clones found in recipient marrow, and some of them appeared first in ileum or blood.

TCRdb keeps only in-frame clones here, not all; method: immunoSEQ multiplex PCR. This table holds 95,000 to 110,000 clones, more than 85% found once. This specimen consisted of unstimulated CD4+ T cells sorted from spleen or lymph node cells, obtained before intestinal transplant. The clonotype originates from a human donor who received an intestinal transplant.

This chain's CDR3 is CATSRDLGLDTDTQYF. In DNA, the CDR3 is TGTGCCACCAGCAGAGATCTTGGGCTAGACACAGATACGCAGTATTTT. The V and J genes are TRBV15 and TRBJ2-3; D gene unclear. The germline V gene encodes CDR1 LNHNV and CDR2 YYDKDF (reference sequence). The CDR3 is 16 amino acids. Trimming left V 0 bases short and J 2 bases short, with 12 bases between.